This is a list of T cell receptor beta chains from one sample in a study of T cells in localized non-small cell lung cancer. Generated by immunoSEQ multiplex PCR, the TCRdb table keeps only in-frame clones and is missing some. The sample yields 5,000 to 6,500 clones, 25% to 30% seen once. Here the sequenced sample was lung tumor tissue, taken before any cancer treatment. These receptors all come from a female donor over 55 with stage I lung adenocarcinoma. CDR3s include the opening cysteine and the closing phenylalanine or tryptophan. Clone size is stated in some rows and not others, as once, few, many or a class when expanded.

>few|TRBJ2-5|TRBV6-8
CASSRLSGGAGETQYF
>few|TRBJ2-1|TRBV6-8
CASSTRTSGASYNEQFF
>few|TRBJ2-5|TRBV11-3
CASSLDGRAWETQYF
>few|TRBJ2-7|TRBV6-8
CASSKDGSSYEQYF
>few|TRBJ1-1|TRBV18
CASSQDMTEAFF
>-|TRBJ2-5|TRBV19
CASSPSLGTQYF
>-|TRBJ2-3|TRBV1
CASSQLAGTSTDTQYF
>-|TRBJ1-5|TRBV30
CAWTKDSRQPQHF
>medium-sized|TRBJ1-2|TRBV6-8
CASSYSGVSQGGFGGYTF
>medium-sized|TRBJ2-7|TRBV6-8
CASSPEVGTGGHEQYF
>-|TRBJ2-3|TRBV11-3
CASSPGRPPDTQYF
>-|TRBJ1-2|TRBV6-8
CASSHGQGTNYGYTF
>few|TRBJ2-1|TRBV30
CAWSAWTSGINEQFF
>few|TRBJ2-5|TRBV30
CAWSVTQVQETQYF
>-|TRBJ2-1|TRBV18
CASSLWTGVDNEQFF
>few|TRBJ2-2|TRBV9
CASSDWIEADTGELFF
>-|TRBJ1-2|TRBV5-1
CASSRRDRLSGYTF
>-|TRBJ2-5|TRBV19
CASSMADYIQETQYF
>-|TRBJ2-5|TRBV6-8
CAISTGGRETQYF
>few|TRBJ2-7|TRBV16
CASSPGVPPTYEQYF
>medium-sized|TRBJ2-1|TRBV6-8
CASSRQTVAGSYNEQFF
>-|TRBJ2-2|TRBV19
CASSRDTNTGELFF
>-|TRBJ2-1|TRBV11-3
CASSATSGGGSEQFF
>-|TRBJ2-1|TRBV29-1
CSVVREGRPNEQFF
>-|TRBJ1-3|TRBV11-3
CASSLWESSGNTIYF